A selection of T cell receptor beta chains follows, all from one sample in a study of T cell responses to AZD1222 COVID-19 vaccine. Produced via immunoSEQ multiplex PCR; TCRdb's table is partial and in-frame only. Seen here are about 110,000 clones, 94% observed once, and the top ten hold 2.9%. Sequenced material: peripheral blood, taken 28 days after the second AZD1222 dose. The receptor set was obtained from an adult who received the AZD1222 COVID-19 vaccine. Both conserved end residues are part of each CDR3. D genes are given only for firm matches. Size is omitted from some rows. Given values are once, few, many or a class for expanded clones.

>NA|NA|TRBV10-1|TRBJ2-1
CASRAGSSYNEQFF
TGCGCCAGCAGGGCTGGATCGTCCTACAATGAGCAGTTCTTC
>TRBD1|NA|TRBV5-1|TRBJ1-5
CASSSEGTGEQPQHF
TGCGCCAGCAGCTCAGAAGGGACAGGGGAACAGCCCCAGCATTTT
>NA|NA|TRBV10-1|TRBJ2-7
CASSERDAAYSF
TGCGCCAGCAGTGAGAGAGACGCAGCATATTCCTTC
>NA|NA|TRBV3-1/TRBV3-2|TRBJ1-2
CASSHQSFNYGYTF
TGTGCCAGCAGCCATCAGAGTTTTAACTATGGCTACACCTTC
>NA|NA|TRBV3-1/TRBV3-2|TRBJ1-6
CASSHLGSPLHF
TGTGCCAGCAGCCATCTTGGTTCACCCCTCCACTTT
>NA|NA|TRBV10-3|TRBJ2-7
CATLGGYRGHEQYF
TGTGCCACCCTGGGGGGCTACAGGGGCCACGAGCAGTACTTC
>TRBD2|NA|TRBV5-1|TRBJ2-3
CASSWPLAGGPDTQYF
TGCGCCAGCAGCTGGCCCTTAGCGGGAGGGCCAGATACGCAGTATTTT
>TRBD1|NA|TRBV27|TRBJ1-2
CASSPTGGGYTF
TGTGCCAGCAGTCCGACAGGGGGAGGCTACACCTTC
>NA|NA|TRBV6-1|TRBJ1-2
CASSEGTANAYTF
TGTGCCAGCAGTGAAGGGACAGCTAACGCCTACACCTTC
>NA|NA|TRBV5-1|TRBJ2-5
CASSSGRIAPQETQYF
TGCGCCAGCAGCTCGGGACGGATCGCCCCTCAAGAGACCCAGTACTTC
>NA|NA|TRBV7-9|TRBJ2-7
CASSPAYEQYF
TGTGCCAGCAGCCCGGCCTACGAGCAGTACTTC
>NA|NA|TRBV21-1|TRBJ2-7
CASSKGSMLGQGLSRSSYEQYF
TGTGCCAGCAGCAAAGGCTCGATGCTGGGACAGGGGTTGTCTAGGAGCTCCTACGAGCAGTACTTC
>NA|NA|TRBV10-3|TRBJ2-7
CAISRDVEAYEQYF
TGTGCCATCAGTCGGGACGTAGAAGCCTACGAGCAGTACTTC
>TRBD1|NA|TRBV7-9|TRBJ1-1
CASSLGQLEGAFF
TGTGCCAGCAGCCTGGGACAGCTAGAGGGGGCTTTCTTT
>NA|NA|TRBV7-9|TRBJ1-1
CASSLGGTWWVF
TGTGCCAGCAGCTTAGGCGGGACGTGGTGGGTTTTT
>NA|NA|TRBV19|TRBJ1-3
CASSMGGRSGNTIYF
TGTGCCAGTAGTATGGGGGGGAGGTCTGGAAACACCATATATTTT
>NA|NA|TRBV7-9|TRBJ1-1
CASSSFGRTEAFF
TGTGCCAGCAGCTCGTTTGGCAGGACTGAAGCTTTCTTT
>NA|NA|TRBV11-2|TRBJ1-1
CASSPLGAYTEAFF
TGTGCCAGCAGCCCGCTAGGGGCCTACACTGAAGCTTTCTTT
>NA|NA|TRBV4-1|TRBJ2-7
CASSQGDITYEQYF
TGCGCCAGCAGCCAAGGAGACATCACCTACGAGCAGTACTTC
>NA|NA|TRBV29-1|TRBJ1-2
CSVYGGGDYGYTF
TGCAGCGTTTACGGTGGTGGTGACTATGGCTACACCTTC
>NA|NA|TRBV19|TRBJ1-2
CASSIGTDLTVYGYTF
TGTGCCAGTAGTATAGGGACAGACCTAACGGTCTATGGCTACACCTTC
>TRBD1|NA|TRBV18|TRBJ2-1
CASSPGTGNEQFF
TGTGCCAGCTCACCAGGGACAGGCAATGAGCAGTTCTTC
>NA|NA|TRBV7-6|TRBJ1-1
CASSLGWNTEAFF
TGTGCCAGCAGCTTAGGGTGGAACACTGAAGCTTTCTTT
>NA|NA|TRBV4-2|TRBJ1-2
CASSQDWRQTLGYTF
TGTGCCAGCAGCCAAGATTGGCGGCAGACTCTTGGCTACACCTTC
>NA|NA|TRBV7-9|TRBJ1-5
CASSAMEGNQPQHF
TGTGCCAGCAGTGCGATGGAAGGCAATCAGCCCCAGCATTTT
>NA|NA|TRBV6-1|TRBJ1-2
CASSVRWAGQNYGYTF
TGTGCCAGCAGTGTTCGATGGGCCGGTCAAAACTATGGCTACACCTTC
>NA|NA|TRBV19|TRBJ1-1
CASSPTGNTEAFF
TGTGCCAGTAGCCCAACAGGAAACACTGAAGCTTTCTTT
>NA|NA|TRBV5-1|TRBJ2-2
CASSFPEHTGELFF
TGCGCCAGCAGCTTCCCAGAGCACACCGGGGAGCTGTTTTTT
>TRBD2|NA|TRBV5-1|TRBJ2-1
CASSPLAGVGFNEQFF
TGCGCCAGCAGCCCCTTAGCGGGAGTAGGATTCAATGAGCAGTTCTTC
>TRBD1|NA|TRBV5-1|TRBJ2-3
CASTIMTGSSDTQYF
TGCGCCAGCACCATAATGACAGGGAGTTCAGATACGCAGTATTTT
>NA|once|TRBV19|TRBJ2-7
CASSMGWTASSYEQYF
TGTGCCAGTAGTATGGGTTGGACGGCGAGCTCCTACGAGCAGTACTTC
>TRBD1|few|TRBV19|TRBJ2-2
CASSLTGANTGELFF
TGTGCCAGTAGTCTAACAGGGGCGAACACCGGGGAGCTGTTTTTT
>TRBD1|NA|TRBV12-5|TRBJ1-5
CASGSTGDQPQHF
TGTGCTAGTGGCTCGACAGGGGATCAGCCCCAGCATTTT
>NA|NA|TRBV27|TRBJ1-5
CASAKGGSPGPRGPQHF
TGTGCCAGCGCTAAGGGGGGTTCTCCAGGTCCCCGGGGGCCCCAGCATTTT
>NA|once|TRBV30|TRBJ1-6
CAWKRSSYNSPLHF
TGTGCCTGGAAAAGGAGCTCCTATAATTCACCCCTCCACTTT
>TRBD1|NA|TRBV27|TRBJ2-1
CASSFGTGHYNEQFF
TGTGCCAGCAGTTTCGGGACAGGGCACTACAATGAGCAGTTCTTC
>NA|NA|TRBV10-1|TRBJ2-3
CASSEVTDTQYF
TGCGCCAGCAGTGAGGTTACAGATACGCAGTATTTT
>NA|NA|TRBV11-2|TRBJ1-2
CASSLKFQDYGYTF
TGTGCCAGCAGCTTAAAATTTCAGGACTATGGCTACACCTTC
>NA|NA|TRBV30|TRBJ1-3
CAWSSQNSGNTIYF
TGTGCCTGGAGTTCACAGAACTCTGGAAACACCATATATTTT
>NA|NA|TRBV7-2|TRBJ1-1
CASSRIQGNDTEAFF
TGTGCCAGCAGTCGCATACAGGGAAATGACACTGAAGCTTTCTTT
>NA|NA|TRBV15|TRBJ2-2
CATGISGELFF
TGTGCCACCGGAATCTCCGGGGAGCTGTTTTTT
>TRBD1|NA|TRBV11-2|TRBJ1-2
CASSGGQGIIYAYGYTF
TGTGCCAGCAGCGGCGGACAGGGCATAATTTATGCTTATGGCTACACCTTC
>TRBD2|NA|TRBV27|TRBJ2-1
CASRGLAGVYNEQFF
TGTGCCAGCAGGGGACTAGCGGGGGTTTACAATGAGCAGTTCTTC
>TRBD1|NA|TRBV5-1|TRBJ2-7
CASSLGGTDSYEQYF
TGCGCCAGCAGCTTGGGGGGGACAGACTCCTACGAGCAGTACTTC
>NA|NA|TRBV11-3|TRBJ1-1
CASSPYDRAEAFF
TGTGCCAGCAGCCCCTACGACCGGGCTGAAGCTTTCTTT
>TRBD1|NA|TRBV5-1|TRBJ1-1
CASSGGQGLNTEAFF
TGCGCCAGCTCGGGAGGACAGGGTTTGAACACTGAAGCTTTCTTT
>NA|NA|TRBV19|TRBJ2-2
CASSIDGQGMSTGELFF
TGTGCCAGTAGTATCGATGGGCAGGGAATGAGCACCGGGGAGCTGTTTTTT
>TRBD2|NA|TRBV6-5|TRBJ2-7
CATGLVYEQYF
TGTGCCACGGGACTAGTCTACGAGCAGTACTTC
>NA|NA|TRBV3-1/TRBV3-2|TRBJ1-3
CASSQDPGAGNTIYF
TGTGCCAGCAGCCAAGATCCGGGGGCGGGAAACACCATATATTTT
>NA|NA|TRBV11-3|TRBJ1-1
CASSSGDLGLSAFF
TGTGCCAGCAGCTCGGGGGACTTAGGCTTAAGTGCTTTCTTT
>NA|NA|TRBV2|TRBJ1-1
CASSRRTGNTEAFF
TGTGCCAGCAGCCGGCGTACAGGAAACACTGAAGCTTTCTTT
>TRBD1|NA|TRBV13|TRBJ1-6
CASSSHRGIGSPLHF
TGTGCCAGCAGCTCCCACAGGGGGATCGGTTCACCCCTCCACTTT
>NA|NA|TRBV28|TRBJ1-1
CASSQGGVGSTEAFF
TGTGCCAGCAGTCAAGGGGGAGTCGGGTCTACTGAAGCTTTCTTT
>NA|NA|TRBV29-1|TRBJ1-2
CSVGSSYGYTF
TGCAGCGTTGGCAGCAGCTATGGCTACACCTTC
>NA|NA|TRBV12-3/TRBV12-4|TRBJ1-5
CASSLDSNQPQHF
TGTGCCAGCAGTTTGGATAGCAATCAGCCCCAGCATTTT
>NA|NA|TRBV25-1|TRBJ1-6
CASSEFLGVGDSPLHF
TGTGCCAGCAGTGAATTCCTAGGGGTTGGGGATTCACCCCTCCACTTT
>NA|NA|TRBV4-2|TRBJ1-4
CASSDLGGPAQGANEKLFF
TGTGCCAGCAGCGACTTAGGGGGGCCGGCACAAGGGGCTAATGAAAAACTGTTTTTT
>TRBD1|NA|TRBV27|TRBJ2-7
CASSFSGTGYYEQYF
TGTGCCAGCAGTTTTTCGGGGACAGGATACTACGAGCAGTACTTC
>NA|NA|TRBV5-4|TRBJ1-3
CASSLFSLSSGNTIYF
TGTGCCAGCAGCTTGTTTTCGCTGAGCTCTGGAAACACCATATATTTT
>TRBD2|NA|TRBV3-1/TRBV3-2|TRBJ2-3
CASSQVRGRIEYF
TGTGCCAGCAGCCAAGTACGCGGGAGAATAGAGTATTTT